What follows is one T cell receptor (beta chain) and its context. Seattle's enrolled individuals joined amid active infection and were then monitored longitudinally. The data belong to a study of blood T cell repertoires in COVID-19. Across the whole study: COVID-19 samples collected from the United States, Italy and Spain covered acute and convalescent phases. T cells, B-cell-depleted T cells, or PBMCs supplied cDNA or gDNA.

Original analysis: Using reference gene primer amplification, nucleated cell counts were estimated. The protocol was immunoSEQ multiplex PCR, while the TCRdb copy is restricted to in-frame clones and leaves out a portion. That table is the source of V, J and clone size, and D and trimming were worked out from the DNA. The sample consists of about 150,000 clones, around 89% of them appearing once. The clonotype comes from a man younger than 35 with COVID-19, enrolled during active disease. Sequences were obtained from peripheral blood.

The CDR3 reads CASSMGGSLYNEQFF. For the CDR3, the DNA is TGTGCCAGTAGTATGGGCGGGAGTCTCTACAATGAGCAGTTCTTC. The rearrangement links TRBV19 to TRBJ2-1; 7 nucleotides match TRBD2. CDR3 length: 15 residues. With 3 bases clipped from V and 3 bases from J, the junction kept 5 bases outside the gene matches. Germline V gives CDR1 LNHDA, CDR2 SQIVND (reference sequence).